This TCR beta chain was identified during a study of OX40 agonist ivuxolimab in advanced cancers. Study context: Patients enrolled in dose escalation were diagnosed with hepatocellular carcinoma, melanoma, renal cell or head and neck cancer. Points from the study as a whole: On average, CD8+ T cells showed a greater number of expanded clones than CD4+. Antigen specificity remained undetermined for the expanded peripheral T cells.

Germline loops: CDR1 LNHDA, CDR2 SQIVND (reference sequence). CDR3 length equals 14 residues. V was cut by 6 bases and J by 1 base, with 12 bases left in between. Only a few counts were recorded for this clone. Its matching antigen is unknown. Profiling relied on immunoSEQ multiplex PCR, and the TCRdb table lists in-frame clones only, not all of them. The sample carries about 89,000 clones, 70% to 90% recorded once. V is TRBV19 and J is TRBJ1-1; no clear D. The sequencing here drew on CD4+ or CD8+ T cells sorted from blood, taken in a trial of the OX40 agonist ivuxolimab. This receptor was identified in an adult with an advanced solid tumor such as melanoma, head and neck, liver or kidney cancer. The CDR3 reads CASRPRVRNTEAFF. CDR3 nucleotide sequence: TGTGCCAGTAGGCCAAGGGTGAGGAACACTGAAGCTTTCTTT.